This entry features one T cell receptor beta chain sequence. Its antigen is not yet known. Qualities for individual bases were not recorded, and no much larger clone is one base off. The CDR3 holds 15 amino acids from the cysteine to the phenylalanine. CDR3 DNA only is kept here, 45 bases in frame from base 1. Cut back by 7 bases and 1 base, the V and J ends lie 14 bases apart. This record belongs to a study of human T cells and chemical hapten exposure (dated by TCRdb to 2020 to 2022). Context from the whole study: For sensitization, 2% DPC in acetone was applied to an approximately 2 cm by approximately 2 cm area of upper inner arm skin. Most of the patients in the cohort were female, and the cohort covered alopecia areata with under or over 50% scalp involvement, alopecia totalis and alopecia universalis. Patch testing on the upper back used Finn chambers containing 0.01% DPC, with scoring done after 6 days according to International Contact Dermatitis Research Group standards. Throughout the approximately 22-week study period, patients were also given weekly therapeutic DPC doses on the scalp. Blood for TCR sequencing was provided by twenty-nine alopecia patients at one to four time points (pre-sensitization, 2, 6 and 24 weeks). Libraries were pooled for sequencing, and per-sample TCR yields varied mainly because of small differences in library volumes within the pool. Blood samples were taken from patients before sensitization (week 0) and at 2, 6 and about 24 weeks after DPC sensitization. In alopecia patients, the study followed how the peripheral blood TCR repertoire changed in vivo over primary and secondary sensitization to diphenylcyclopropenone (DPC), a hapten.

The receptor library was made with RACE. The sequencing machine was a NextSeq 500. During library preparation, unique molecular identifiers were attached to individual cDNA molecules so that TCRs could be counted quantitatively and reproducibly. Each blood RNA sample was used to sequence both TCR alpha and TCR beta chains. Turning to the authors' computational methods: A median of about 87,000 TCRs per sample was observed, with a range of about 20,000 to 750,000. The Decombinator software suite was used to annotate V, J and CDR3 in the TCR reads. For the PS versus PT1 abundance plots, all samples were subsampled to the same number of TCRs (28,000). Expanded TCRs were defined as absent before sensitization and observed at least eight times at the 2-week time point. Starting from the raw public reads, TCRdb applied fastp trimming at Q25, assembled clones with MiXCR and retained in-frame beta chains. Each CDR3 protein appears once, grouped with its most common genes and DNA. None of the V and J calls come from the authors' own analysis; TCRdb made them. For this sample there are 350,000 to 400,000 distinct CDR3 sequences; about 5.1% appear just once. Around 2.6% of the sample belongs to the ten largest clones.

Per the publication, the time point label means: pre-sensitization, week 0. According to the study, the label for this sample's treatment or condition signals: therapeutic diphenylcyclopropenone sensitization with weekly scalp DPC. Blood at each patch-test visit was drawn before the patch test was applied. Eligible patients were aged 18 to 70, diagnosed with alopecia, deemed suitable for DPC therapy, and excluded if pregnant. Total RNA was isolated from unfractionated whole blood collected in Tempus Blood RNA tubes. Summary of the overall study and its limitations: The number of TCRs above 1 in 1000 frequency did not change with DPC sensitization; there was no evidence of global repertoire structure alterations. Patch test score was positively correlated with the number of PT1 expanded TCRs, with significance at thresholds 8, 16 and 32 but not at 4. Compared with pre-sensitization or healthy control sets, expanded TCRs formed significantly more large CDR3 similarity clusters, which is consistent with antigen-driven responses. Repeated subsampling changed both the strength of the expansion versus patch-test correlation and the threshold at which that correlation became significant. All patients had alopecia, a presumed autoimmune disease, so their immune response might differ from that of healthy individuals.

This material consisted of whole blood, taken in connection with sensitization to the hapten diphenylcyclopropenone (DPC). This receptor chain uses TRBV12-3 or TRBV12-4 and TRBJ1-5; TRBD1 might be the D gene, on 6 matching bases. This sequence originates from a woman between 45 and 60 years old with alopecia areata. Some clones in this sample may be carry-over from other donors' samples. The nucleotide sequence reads TGTGCCAGCACCTTGGACAGACTCAGCAATCAGCCCCAGCATTTT. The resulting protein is CASTLDRLSNQPQHF.